Included here is one T cell receptor beta chain sequence, with context. TCR beta VDJ and CDR3 profiling used genomic DNA as template. One entry per CDR3 protein results from TCRdb running MiXCR on the reads. The sample records over 250,000 distinct CDR3 sequences, under 60% being singletons. Selection for sequencing was limited to patients who had shown CD8+CD57+ cell expansion by flow cytometry. The diagnosis in all patients was severe acquired aplastic anemia. When blood sampling took place, the patients had received no therapy. The data originate from a study of CD8+CD57+ T cells in acquired aplastic anemia. Study overall: Average DNA yield from sorted CD4+ and CD8+ cells was about 2.9 ug.

Trimming took 8 bases from V and 5 from J, leaving 9 bases between them. The germline gives CDR1 LNHDA, CDR2 SQIVND (reference sequence). This CDR3 region has 11 residues. The TCR sequence derives from a human donor with aplastic anemia. Sequences were obtained from sorted CD4+, CD8+, or CD8+CD57+ T cells (not recorded which) from PBMCs. The chain recombines TRBV19 with TRBJ2-5; D gene unclear. CDR3 DNA: TGTGCCAGTGGGGAATGGGAGACCCAGTACTTC. The encoded protein is CASGEWETQYF.